This is a list of T cell receptor beta chains from one sample in a study of blood T cell repertoires in COVID-19. The protocol was immunoSEQ multiplex PCR, while the TCRdb copy is restricted to in-frame clones and leaves out a portion. This table has about 120,000 clones, about 85% appearing once. The sample was peripheral blood. Receptors were obtained from a woman aged 55-69 years with COVID-19, enrolled during active disease. Both conserved end residues are part of each CDR3. The D gene is left open where the match is weak. Where a row states a size, it is once, few, many or the class of an expanded clone; other rows omit it.

j_call d_call v_call clone_size cdr3_length cdr3_nt cdr3_aa
TRBJ1-2 . TRBV9 few 14 TGTGCCAGCAGCCCGTGGGGGGCTAACTATGGCTACACCTTC CASSPWGANYGYTF
TRBJ1-2 TRBD1 TRBV27 . 13 TGTGCCAGCAGTTCAGGGGGCGACTATGGCTACACCTTC CASSSGGDYGYTF
TRBJ2-7 . TRBV2 . 10 TGTGCCAGCGGGGGGATCGAGCAGTACTTC CASGGIEQYF
TRBJ2-7 TRBD1 TRBV6-1 few 15 TGTGCCAGCAGTGAGGGACAGGCTTACTCCTACGAGCAGTACTTC CASSEGQAYSYEQYF
TRBJ1-1 . TRBV13 . 18 TGTGCCAGCAGCTTTTCCCCAACAGGCGAAAGCTTGAACACTGAAGCTTTCTTT CASSFSPTGESLNTEAFF
TRBJ2-5 TRBD1 TRBV11-2 . 14 TGTGCCAGCAGCCAAGGGGGCCGCCAAGAGACCCAGTACTTC CASSQGGRQETQYF
TRBJ1-4 . TRBV5-1 . 16 TGCGCCAGCAGCTTGGTTCCGTACAAAGCGAATGAAAAACTGTTTTTT CASSLVPYKANEKLFF
TRBJ2-5 . TRBV6-5 . 11 TGTGCCAGCAGCCGGACTGAGACCCAGTACTTC CASSRTETQYF
TRBJ1-6 TRBD1 TRBV9 . 15 TGTGCCAGCAGCGTCGGACAGGGGCAAAATTCACCCCTCCACTTT CASSVGQGQNSPLHF
TRBJ1-1 . TRBV7-2 . 16 TGTGCCAGCAGCTTCATCCAGGCCACGATGAACACTGAAGCTTTCTTT CASSFIQATMNTEAFF
TRBJ2-2 TRBD2 TRBV15 . 20 TGTGCCACCAGCAGCGCCGTTTTCGCCTTTAGCGGGGGGAACACCGGGGAGCTGTTTTTT CATSSAVFAFSGGNTGELFF
TRBJ1-4 TRBD1 TRBV3-1/TRBV3-2 . 16 TGTGCCAGCAGCCAAGATGGCGCAGGGGGAAGTGAAAAACTGTTTTTT CASSQDGAGGSEKLFF
TRBJ2-2 . TRBV29-1 . 14 TGCAGCGCCAGGACAATAGGGAACACCGGGGAGCTGTTTTTT CSARTIGNTGELFF
TRBJ2-3 TRBD1 TRBV5-4 . 15 TGTGCCAGCAGCTTAGAACAGGGGGAATCAGATACGCAGTATTTT CASSLEQGESDTQYF
TRBJ1-6 . TRBV29-1 . 15 TGCAGCGTTAGGCAAGGGGCTAGCGATAATTCACCCCTCCACTTT CSVRQGASDNSPLHF
TRBJ2-1 TRBD2 TRBV30 . 14 TGTGCCTGGGATACTAGCGGATTATACAATGAGCAGTTCTTC CAWDTSGLYNEQFF
TRBJ1-1 TRBD1 TRBV18 . 16 TGTGCCAGCTCACCCGGACAGGGGGCGATGAACACTGAAGCTTTCTTT CASSPGQGAMNTEAFF
TRBJ1-6 . TRBV19 . 16 TGTGCCAGTAGTTCACGCCGGAGCCCCTATAATTCACCCCTCCACTTT CASSSRRSPYNSPLHF
TRBJ1-1 . TRBV5-1 . 14 TGCGCCAGCAGCTTGGGGGCAGGGGACACTGAAGCTTTCTTT CASSLGAGDTEAFF
TRBJ1-1 . TRBV6-1 . 16 TGTGCCAGCAGTGAGCGCGGCAGGGTGGAGGGCACTGAAGCTTTCTTT CASSERGRVEGTEAFF
TRBJ2-5 . TRBV19 . 15 TGTGCCAGTAGCCTCCACCAGGCTCAGCAAGAGACCCAGTACTTC CASSLHQAQQETQYF
TRBJ1-1 . TRBV30 . 13 TGTGCCTGGAGTCTGGACAGGAACACTGAAGCTTTCTTT CAWSLDRNTEAFF
TRBJ1-5 . TRBV6-2/TRBV6-3 . 14 TGTGCCAGCAACCCCGTAGGGGATGATCAGCCCCAGCATTTT CASNPVGDDQPQHF
TRBJ1-2 TRBD1 TRBV7-9 . 16 TGTGCCAGCAGCTTCTACGAGGGACAGGGTGGGGTTGGCTACACCTTC CASSFYEGQGGVGYTF
TRBJ1-2 TRBD1 TRBV5-1 . 15 TGCGCCAGCAGCCCCTGGGGGGACAGGGAGAATGGCTACACCTTC CASSPWGDRENGYTF
TRBJ1-1 . TRBV4-2 . 14 TGTGCCAGCAGCCCCTCCGACAGGAACACTGAAGCTTTCTTT CASSPSDRNTEAFF
TRBJ2-3 . TRBV2 once 15 TGTGCCAGCAGTACCCTTTTAAGGACAGAAGATACGCAGTATTTT CASSTLLRTEDTQYF
TRBJ2-1 . TRBV2 . 15 TGTGCCAGCAGCCTCACCCACCGGGGGTACAATGAGCAGTTCTTC CASSLTHRGYNEQFF
TRBJ1-2 . TRBV19 . 15 TGTGCCAGTAGTATTCCAGGGGCGTTCAGCTATGGCTACACCTTC CASSIPGAFSYGYTF
TRBJ2-5 . TRBV19 . 14 TGTGCCAGTAGTGATAGACAGGCTCAAGAGACCCAGTACTTC CASSDRQAQETQYF
TRBJ2-7 TRBD2 TRBV5-6 . 16 TGTGCCAGCAGCGGGACTAGCGGGGGACCATCGGGCGAGCAGTACTTC CASSGTSGGPSGEQYF